This entry lists 25 T cell receptor beta chains sequenced from one sample in a study of T cell responses to AZD1222 COVID-19 vaccine. TCRdb's table, derived via immunoSEQ multiplex PCR, lists solely in-frame clones and lacks some. The data show under 200,000 clones, 93% seen once. The starting material was peripheral blood, obtained on day 0 of AZD1222 vaccination. The origin of the receptors is an adult in good health.

This sequence joins TRBV7-2 and TRBJ2-3; 10 bases match TRBD2. The CDR3 runs to 16 residues. Trimming at V came to 3 bases and at J to 4 bases, leaving 7 bases not matched to a gene. CDR1 is SGHTA and CDR2 is FQGNSA in the germline V gene. The DNA for the CDR3 is TGTGCCAGCAGCTTGAGCGGGGGGGCCACCCCAGATACGCAGTATTTT. Residues: CASSLSGGATPDTQYF.

The V call is TRBV6-5, the J call TRBJ1-1; no reliable D call. V lost 7 bases, J lost 6 bases, and 12 bases lay in between. This CDR3 is 12 amino acids long. The V gene's germline CDR1 is MNHEY and CDR2 SVGAGI. CDR3 residues: CASTAVLSEAFF. The CDR3 coding sequence is TGTGCCAGCACCGCGGTCTTGTCTGAAGCTTTCTTT.

The chain has TRBV24-1 and TRBJ1-6; D may be TRBD1 (5 bases). The CDR3 extends over 13 amino acids. The germline V gene has CDR1 KGHDR and CDR2 SFDVKD. The ends were cut back, 6 bases at V and 7 bases at J, with 9 bases in the middle. In DNA, the CDR3 is TGTGCCACCAGTCCGGGGGAGAATTCACCCCTCCACTTT. This sequence encodes CATSPGENSPLHF.

CDR3 in amino acids: CASSPYGTSGYNEQFF. CDR3 nucleotides: TGCGCCAGCAGCCCATACGGGACTAGCGGCTACAATGAGCAGTTCTTC. The chain links TRBV4-1 to TRBJ2-1, with 11 bases lining up with TRBD2. The CDR3 loop spans 16 amino acids. Germline values: CDR1 MGHRA, CDR2 YSYEKL. The V segment lost 4 bases and the J segment 3 bases; nucleotides outside the gene matches: 5.

V gene TRBV2 combines with J gene TRBJ1-1; a possible D gene is TRBD1 (6 bases). V lost 6 bases and J 10 bases, leaving 12 bases between the germline ends. Per the germline V gene, CDR1 is SNHLY and CDR2 is FYNNEI. The CDR3 spans 11 residues. CDR3 protein: CASSPQGRAFF. CDR3 DNA sequence: TGTGCCAGCAGCCCACAGGGTAGAGCTTTCTTT.

Here the CDR3 reads CASSQVGMNTEAFF. CDR3 in DNA: TGCGCCAGCAGCCAAGTAGGCATGAACACTGAAGCTTTCTTT. The V gene is TRBV4-1, the J gene TRBJ1-1; no clear D. Between the trimmed V and J ends, which lost 1 base and 0 bases, there was a span of 6 bases. The CDR3 is made up of 14 amino acids. The germline gives CDR1 MGHRA, CDR2 YSYEKL.

The V and J genes are TRBV27 and TRBJ2-7; maybe TRBD1 (5 bases). CDR1 and CDR2 (germline): MNHEY, SMNVEV (reference sequence). Trimming took 5 bases from V and 1 from J, leaving 15 bases between them. The CDR3 sequence is 15 residues long. CDR3 in amino acids: CASSLQGNPSYEQYF. DNA of the CDR3: TGTGCCAGCAGTCTCCAGGGAAATCCATCCTACGAGCAGTACTTC.

The V call is TRBV6-6, the J call TRBJ1-5; D ambiguous. This CDR3 has 13 residues. The germline gives CDR1 MNHNY, CDR2 SVGAGI (reference sequence). Trimming stripped 2 bases from V and 3 bases from J, with 5 bases between. The CDR3 region has the DNA TGTGCCAGCAGTTACCAATTCAATCAGCCCCAGCATTTT. This sequence encodes CASSYQFNQPQHF.

In this sample, this clone turned up a few times. This chain joins TRBV3-1 (or the pseudogene TRBV3-2) and TRBJ1-1; no firm D call. Germline V gene lookup returns CDR1 LGHDT and CDR2 YNNKEL (reference sequence). The length of the CDR3 is 12 residues. V was trimmed by 1 base and J by 13 bases, leaving 13 bases between them. DNA of the CDR3: TGTGCCAGCAGCCAAGCGGAAACGGGAGTTTTCTTT. It yields the protein CASSQAETGVFF.

The genes are TRBV25-1 and TRBJ2-5, with D possibly matching TRBD2 (5 bases). V was cut by 4 bases and J by 5 bases, with 11 bases left in between. CDR1 is MGHDK and CDR2 is SYGVNS in the germline V gene. This CDR3 has 13 amino acids. CDR3 in amino acids: CASSGSGRETQYF. The DNA for the CDR3 is TGTGCCAGCAGTGGCAGCGGCCGGGAGACCCAGTACTTC.

The chain couples TRBV5-6 to TRBJ2-7, with D tentatively TRBD1 (6 bases). Trimming left V 1 base short and J 0 bases short, with 14 bases between. CDR3 size: 16 residues. In germline, CDR1 is SGHDT, CDR2 YYEEEE. The CDR3 loop reads CASSLLAGAYSYEQYF. CDR3 nucleotide sequence: TGTGCCAGCAGCTTGCTGGCAGGGGCTTACTCCTACGAGCAGTACTTC.

The chain links TRBV10-2 to TRBJ2-2; D might be TRBD2 (6 bases). With 6 bases removed from V and 6 bases from J, the gap between germline ends came to 20 bases. Per germline, CDR1 WSHSY and CDR2 SAAADI. The CDR3 consists of 16 residues. The CDR3 DNA is TGCGCCAGCAGCTCCCGAGGAGGAGGGGTGGCCGGGGAGCTGTTTTTT. Residues: CASSSRGGGVAGELFF.

In this sample, this clone turned up once. V and J are TRBV18 and TRBJ2-3, with D tentatively TRBD1 or TRBD2 (5 bases each). V lost 2 bases and J lost 6, with 9 bases in between. Germline V gene lookup returns CDR1 KGHSH and CDR2 LQKENI. The CDR3 is 13 residues long. The CDR3 reads CASSPGGRDTQYF. In nucleotides, the CDR3 is TGTGCCAGCTCACCAGGGGGAAGGGATACGCAGTATTTT.

The chain links TRBV3-1 (or the pseudogene TRBV3-2) to TRBJ1-5; D remains ambiguous. Germline lookup yields CDR1 LGHDT and CDR2 YNNKEL (reference sequence). The CDR3 sequence is 13 residues long. V lost 2 bases to trimming and J lost 0 bases, with 2 bases between them. The CDR3, as DNA: TGTGCCAGCAGCCAAAATAGCAATCAGCCCCAGCATTTT. Residues: CASSQNSNQPQHF.

The chain recombines TRBV19 with TRBJ1-5, with TRBD1 matching over 7 bases. V lost 9 bases, J lost 5 bases, and 4 bases stayed unmatched. The length of the CDR3 is 12 residues. The germline gives CDR1 LNHDA, CDR2 SQIVND (reference sequence). In DNA, the CDR3 is TGTGCCAGCGCAGGGACAGATCAGCCCCAGCATTTT. Amino acid sequence: CASAGTDQPQHF.

V is TRBV27 and J is TRBJ1-6; 7 positions agree with TRBD1. Trimming cost V 5 bases and J 10 bases; bases outside gene matches: 8. From germline, CDR1 is MNHEY and CDR2 SMNVEV (reference sequence). The CDR3 extends over 14 amino acids. As DNA, the CDR3 is TGTGCCAGCAGTCTGACAGGGCGTAAATCACCCCTCCACTTT. Translation gives CASSLTGRKSPLHF.

The CDR3 bases are TGTGCCAGCAGCTTGGCCCGAGGCGGGCGGTCCTACAATGAGCAGTTCTTC. Protein sequence: CASSLARGGRSYNEQFF. The chain recombines TRBV5-4 with TRBJ2-1; D is possibly TRBD2 (5 bases). Deletions cut 0 bases from V and 1 base from J, with 14 bases between. CDR3 length equals 17 residues. Germline loops: CDR1 SGHNT, CDR2 YYREEE (reference sequence).

V usage is TRBV19 and J usage is TRBJ2-7; TRBD1 aligns across 9 bases. The CDR3 sequence is 12 residues long. Germline lookup yields CDR1 LNHDA and CDR2 SQIVND (reference sequence). Trimming at V came to 10 bases and at J to 2 bases, leaving 3 bases not matched to a gene. CDR3 DNA sequence: TGTGCCACTGGACAGGGGACCTACGAGCAGTACTTC. Translating gives CATGQGTYEQYF. Together with reference TRBV19 and TRBJ2-7, the CDR3 gives the full variable domain: DGGITQSPKYLFRKEGQNVTLSCEQNLNHDAMYWYRQDPGQGLRLIYYSQIVNDFQKGDIAEGYSVSREKKESFPLTVTSAQKNPTAFYLCATGQGTYEQYFGPGTRLTVT.

This sequence joins TRBV27 and TRBJ2-7; D remains unclear. Germline V gives CDR1 MNHEY, CDR2 SMNVEV (reference sequence). Deletions cut 3 bases from V and 0 bases from J, with 9 bases between. The CDR3 contains 14 residues. The CDR3 nucleotides are TGTGCCAGCAGTTTCGAAGACGGCTCCTACGAGCAGTACTTC. It specifies CASSFEDGSYEQYF.

The chain uses TRBV19 and TRBJ1-5; D not resolved. The CDR3 length is 15 residues. V was shortened by 0 bases and J by 3 bases, with 9 bases between the two germline ends. Looked up from germline, CDR1 is LNHDA and CDR2 is SQIVND (reference sequence). The CDR3 is CASSIDGQFNQPQHF. CDR3 DNA sequence: TGTGCCAGTAGTATAGACGGCCAGTTCAATCAGCCCCAGCATTTT.

The V call is TRBV19, the J call TRBJ1-2, with D unresolved. V gave up 1 base and J gave up 5 bases, with 8 bases separating them. CDR1 LNHDA and CDR2 SQIVND come from the germline V gene (reference sequence). This CDR3 comprises 13 residues. In DNA, the CDR3 is TGTGCCAGTAGTATAGGGCCAGTTTATGGCTACACCTTC. It encodes CASSIGPVYGYTF.

This chain links TRBV5-4 with TRBJ2-3; 8 nucleotides line up with TRBD2. The trim removed 5 bases at V and 1 base at J, leaving 6 bases unmatched. The germline gives CDR1 SGHNT, CDR2 YYREEE (reference sequence). This CDR3 region has 15 residues. As DNA, the CDR3 is TGTGCCAGCAGTACGGGGGGGCTTCGCACAGATACGCAGTATTTT. This encodes CASSTGGLRTDTQYF.

In DNA form, the CDR3 reads TGTGCCAGCAACCGACAGGGGGCGCGGGGCACTGAAGCTTTCTTT. This codes for CASNRQGARGTEAFF. The chain joins TRBV6-5 to TRBJ1-1, with 10 bases fitting TRBD1. CDR1 is MNHEY and CDR2 is SVGAGI in the germline V gene. There are 15 residues in the CDR3. The V and J ends lost 7 bases and 4 bases, in that order; junction bases with no gene match: 9.

In nucleotides, the CDR3 is TGTGCCAGTTATCAAACCGGGACAGGAAACGGTCCCAAAGCTTTCTTT. Translated: CASYQTGTGNGPKAFF. The V gene is TRBV19, the J gene TRBJ1-1; TRBD1 aligns across 8 bases. CDR3 size: 16 residues. Per the germline V gene, CDR1 is LNHDA and CDR2 is SQIVND (reference sequence). V gave up 8 bases and J gave up 9 bases; unmatched junction bases: 20.

The chain joins TRBV14 to TRBJ2-7, with 7 bases aligning to TRBD1. The J segment lost 1 base and the V segment lost 2 bases, leaving 8 bases of the junction unmatched. This CDR3 region has 16 residues. CDR1 and CDR2 from the germline V gene are SGHDN and FVKESK. CDR3 protein: CASSQIGTAQSYEQYF. In nucleotides, the CDR3 is TGTGCCAGCAGCCAAATTGGGACAGCCCAATCCTACGAGCAGTACTTC.